This T cell receptor (beta chain) was retrieved from a study of human T cells and chemical hapten exposure. Findings and caveats of the study: With regard to DPC sensitization, TCRs above 1 in 1000 frequency did not change.

Stated time point: patch test 1, 2 weeks after DPC sensitization. Treatment here: therapeutic diphenylcyclopropenone sensitization with weekly scalp DPC. Patch tests were applied only after blood draws. V was shortened by 4 bases and J by 2 bases, with 8 bases between the two germline ends. In germline, CDR1 is MNHEY, CDR2 SVGEGT. The CDR3 totals 13 residues. MiXCR, run by TCRdb on the RACE reads, gives a single entry per CDR3 protein. The repertoire holds around 380,000 distinct CDR3 sequences, with 4.8% as singletons. This clonotype was counted ten times or more. Its antigen is not known. Sequencing was performed on whole blood, taken in connection with sensitization to the hapten diphenylcyclopropenone (DPC). The chain carries TRBV6-2 or TRBV6-3 and TRBJ2-5; a weak D match, TRBD1 (6 bases). This receptor was identified in a woman aged 50 to 65 with alopecia areata. Some clones in this sample may be carry-over from other donors' samples. As DNA, the CDR3 is TGTGCCAGCAGTTCTCAGGGGCAAGAGACCCAGTACTTC. It encodes CASSSQGQETQYF.